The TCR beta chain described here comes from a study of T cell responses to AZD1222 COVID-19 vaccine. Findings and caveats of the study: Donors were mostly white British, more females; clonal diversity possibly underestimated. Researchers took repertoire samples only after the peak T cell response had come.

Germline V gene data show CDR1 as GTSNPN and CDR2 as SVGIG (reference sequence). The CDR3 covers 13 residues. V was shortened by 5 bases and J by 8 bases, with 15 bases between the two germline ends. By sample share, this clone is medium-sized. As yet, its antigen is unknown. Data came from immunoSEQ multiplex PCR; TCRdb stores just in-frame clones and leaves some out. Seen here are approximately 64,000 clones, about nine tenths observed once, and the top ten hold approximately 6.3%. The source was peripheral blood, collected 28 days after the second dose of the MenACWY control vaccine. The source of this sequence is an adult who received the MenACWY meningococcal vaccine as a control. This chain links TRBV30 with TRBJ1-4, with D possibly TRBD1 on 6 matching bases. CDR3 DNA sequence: TGTGCCTGGGGTGACATGGGGGCAGAAAAACTGTTTTTT. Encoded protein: CAWGDMGAEKLFF. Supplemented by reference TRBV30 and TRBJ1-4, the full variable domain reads SQTIHQWPATLVQPVGSPLSLECTVEGTSNPNLYWYRQAAGRGLQLLFYSVGIGQISSEVPQNLSASRPQDRQFILSSKKLLLSDSGFYLCAWGDMGAEKLFFGSGTQLSVL.